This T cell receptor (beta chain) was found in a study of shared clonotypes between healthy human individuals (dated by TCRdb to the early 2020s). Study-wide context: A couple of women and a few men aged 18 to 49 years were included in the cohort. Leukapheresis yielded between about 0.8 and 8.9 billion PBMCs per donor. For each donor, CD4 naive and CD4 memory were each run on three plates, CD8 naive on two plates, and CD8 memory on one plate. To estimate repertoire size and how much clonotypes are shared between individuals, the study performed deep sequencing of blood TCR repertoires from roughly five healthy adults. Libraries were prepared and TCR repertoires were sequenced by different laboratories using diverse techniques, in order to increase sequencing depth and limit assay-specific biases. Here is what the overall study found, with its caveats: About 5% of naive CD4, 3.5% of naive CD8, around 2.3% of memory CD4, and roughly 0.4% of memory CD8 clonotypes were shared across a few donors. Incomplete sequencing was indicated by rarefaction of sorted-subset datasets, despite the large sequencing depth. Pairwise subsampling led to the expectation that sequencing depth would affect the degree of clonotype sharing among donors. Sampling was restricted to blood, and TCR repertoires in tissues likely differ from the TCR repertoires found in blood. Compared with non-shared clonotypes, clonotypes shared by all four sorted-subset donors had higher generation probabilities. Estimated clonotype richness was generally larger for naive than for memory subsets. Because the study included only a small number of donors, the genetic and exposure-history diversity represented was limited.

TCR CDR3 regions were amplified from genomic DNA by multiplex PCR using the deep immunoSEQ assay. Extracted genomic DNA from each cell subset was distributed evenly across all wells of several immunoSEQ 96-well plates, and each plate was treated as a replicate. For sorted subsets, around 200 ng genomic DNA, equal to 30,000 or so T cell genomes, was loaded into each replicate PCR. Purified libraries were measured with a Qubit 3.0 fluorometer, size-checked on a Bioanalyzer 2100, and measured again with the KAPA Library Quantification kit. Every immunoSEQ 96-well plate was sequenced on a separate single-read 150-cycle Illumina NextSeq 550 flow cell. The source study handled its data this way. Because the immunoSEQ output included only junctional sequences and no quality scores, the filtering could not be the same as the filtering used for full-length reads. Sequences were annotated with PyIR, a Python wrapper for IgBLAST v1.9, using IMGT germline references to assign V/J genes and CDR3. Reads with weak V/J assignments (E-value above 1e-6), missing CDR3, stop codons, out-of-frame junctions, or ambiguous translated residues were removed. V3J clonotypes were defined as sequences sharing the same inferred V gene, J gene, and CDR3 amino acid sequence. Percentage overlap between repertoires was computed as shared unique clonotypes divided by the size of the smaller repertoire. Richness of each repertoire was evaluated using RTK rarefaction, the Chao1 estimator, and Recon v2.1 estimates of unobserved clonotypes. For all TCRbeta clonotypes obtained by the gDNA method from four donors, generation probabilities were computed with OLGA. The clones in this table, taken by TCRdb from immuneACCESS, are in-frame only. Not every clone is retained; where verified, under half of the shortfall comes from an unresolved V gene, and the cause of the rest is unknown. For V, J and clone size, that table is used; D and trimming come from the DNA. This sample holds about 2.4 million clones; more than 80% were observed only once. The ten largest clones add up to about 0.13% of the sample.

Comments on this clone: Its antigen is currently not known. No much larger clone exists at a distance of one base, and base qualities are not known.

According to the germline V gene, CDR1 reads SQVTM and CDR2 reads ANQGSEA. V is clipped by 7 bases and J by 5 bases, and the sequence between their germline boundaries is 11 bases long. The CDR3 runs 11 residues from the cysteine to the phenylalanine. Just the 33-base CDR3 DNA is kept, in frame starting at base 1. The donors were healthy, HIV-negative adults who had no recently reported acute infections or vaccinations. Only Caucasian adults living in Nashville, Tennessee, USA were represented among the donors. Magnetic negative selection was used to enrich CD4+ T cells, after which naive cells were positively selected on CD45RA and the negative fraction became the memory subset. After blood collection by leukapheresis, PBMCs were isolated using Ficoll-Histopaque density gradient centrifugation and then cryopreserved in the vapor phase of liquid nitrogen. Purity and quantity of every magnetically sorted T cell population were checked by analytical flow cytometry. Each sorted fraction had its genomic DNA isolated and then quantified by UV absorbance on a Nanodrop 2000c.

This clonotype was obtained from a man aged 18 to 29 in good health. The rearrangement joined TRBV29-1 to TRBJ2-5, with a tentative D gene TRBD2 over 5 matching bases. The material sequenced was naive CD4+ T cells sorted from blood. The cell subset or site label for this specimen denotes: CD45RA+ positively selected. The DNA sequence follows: TGCAGCGCCGGACTCGGCGAGACCCAGTACTTC. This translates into CSAGLGETQYF.